This TCR beta chain appears in the sequencing data of a study of long-term antiretroviral therapy in people with HIV. The study, taken as a whole, reports: When set beside controls, HIV repertoires had CDR3 length ranges that were narrower. In samples taken after ART, diversity increased but remained below transplant donor control levels. Blood collection from the mid-2000s to the late 2010s possibly occurred under older ART regimens.

This clone was seen once. The antigen remains unidentified. Sequencing used immunoSEQ v3.0 at survey level. Target depth was about 35,000-50,000 T-cell genomes per sample. TCRdb's table, derived via immunoSEQ multiplex PCR, lists solely in-frame clones and lacks some. Counted here are 20,000 to 25,000 clones, nearly 90% occurring once; the ten biggest clones make up 6.4%. The TCR comes from a man in his 60s with HIV. The material sequenced was unsorted PBMCs, taken 0.6 years after starting antiretroviral therapy.

Here the CDR3 DNA reads TGTGCCACATCGACCTCAGGGGGAAGTACCGGGGAGCTGTTTTTT. It is translated as CATSTSGGSTGELFF. The chain uses TRBV6-1 and TRBJ2-2, with 7 bases lining up with TRBD1. Germline CDR1 reads MNHNS; CDR2 reads SASEGT. The V segment lost 10 bases and the J segment 5 bases; nucleotides outside the gene matches: 13. CDR3 size: 15 residues.